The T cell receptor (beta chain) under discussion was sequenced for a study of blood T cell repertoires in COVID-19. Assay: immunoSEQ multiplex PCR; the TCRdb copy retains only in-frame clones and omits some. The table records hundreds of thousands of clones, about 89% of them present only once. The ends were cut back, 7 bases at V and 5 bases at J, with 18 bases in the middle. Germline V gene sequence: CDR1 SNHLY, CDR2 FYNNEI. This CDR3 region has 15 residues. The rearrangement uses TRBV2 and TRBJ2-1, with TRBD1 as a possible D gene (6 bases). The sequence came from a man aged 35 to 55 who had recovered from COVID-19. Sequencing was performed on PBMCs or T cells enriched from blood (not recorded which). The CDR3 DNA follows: TGTGCCAGCAACGGGATACAGGGTGGAAACAATGAGCAGTTCTTC. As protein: CASNGIQGGNNEQFF. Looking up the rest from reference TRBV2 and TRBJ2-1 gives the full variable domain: EPEVTQTPSHQVTQMGQEVILRCVPISNHLYFYWYRQILGQKVEFLVSFYNNEISEKSEIFDDQFSVERPDGSNFTLKIRSTKLEDSAMYFCASNGIQGGNNEQFFGPGTRLTVL.